This record covers a single T cell receptor (beta chain). The antigen is not known. Positively selected for CCR7, the CD45RO-negative cells used as naive CD8 cells excluded terminally differentiated effector memory CD45RA+ cells. This entry comes from a study of shared clonotypes between healthy human individuals. Overall study: The people who gave samples were a couple of women and three men aged 18 to 49. For every donor, three CD4 naive, three CD4 memory, two CD8 naive and one CD8 memory plates were used. Study-wide points: The sharing of 5% to 6.5% of naive CD4 clonotypes was seen across a handful of donors.

In germline, CDR1 is LGHNA, CDR2 YSLEER. Trimming stripped 0 bases from V and 6 bases from J, with 14 bases between. CDR3 size: 15 residues. TCRdb's table, derived via immunoSEQ multiplex PCR, lists solely in-frame clones and lacks some. The data hold nearly 2 million clones, with around 96% observed a single time. The sequencing sample was made of naive CD8+ T cells sorted from blood. V is TRBV4-3 and J is TRBJ1-2, with a weak D call TRBD1 (5 bases). This receptor was taken from a man younger than 35 in good health. CDR3 DNA sequence: TGCGCCAGCAGCCAAGATGGGGGTCGAAGTGATGGCTACACCTTC. The encoded protein is CASSQDGGRSDGYTF.